The entry below describes one T cell receptor (beta chain). Its antigen is as yet unknown. This sample is drawn from a study of CD8+ T cells in alopecia areata. Overall study findings and caveats: Unlike in mice, where it was clearer, TCR sharing across patients was less clear, possibly HLA-related.

V was shortened by 4 bases and J by 8 bases, with 17 bases between the two germline ends. CDR1 and CDR2 from the germline V gene are SQVTM and ANQGSEA. CDR3 length equals 13 residues. RNA extraction and reverse transcription yielded cDNA as sequencing template. The method was immunoSEQ multiplex PCR; TCRdb's version includes in-frame clones alone and lacks a portion of them. In the table there are around 140,000 clones, approximately 87% of which are singletons. The TCR sequence derives from a human donor with alopecia areata. Sequenced here: CD8+ T cells sorted from blood, sampled at week 0. The chain is built from TRBV29-1 and TRBJ1-2; D not resolved. The CDR3 sequence: CSVVDGRILGYTF. DNA of the CDR3: TGCAGCGTTGTTGATGGGAGAATATTAGGCTACACCTTC. The full variable domain, completed using reference TRBV29-1 and TRBJ1-2, is SAVISQKPSRDICQRGTSLTIQCQVDSQVTMMFWYRQQPGQSLTLIATANQGSEATYESGFVIDKFPISRPNLTFSTLTVSNMSPEDSSIYLCSVVDGRILGYTFGSGTRLTVV.